This T cell receptor beta chain comes out of a study of T cell changes during pregnancy in multiple sclerosis. This table comes from immunoSEQ multiplex PCR, and its TCRdb copy is limited to in-frame clones, with some not included. The table lists around 62,000 clones, approximately 90% of them singletons. This CDR3 is built from 14 residues. Trimming took off 8 bases at V and 4 bases at J, with 17 bases between the two ends. Per the germline V gene, CDR1 is MNHEY and CDR2 is SVGAGI. This rearrangement joins TRBV6-5 to TRBJ1-1; weak D call: TRBD1 (5 bases). The sample in question was peripheral blood, obtained in the first trimester of pregnancy. The source of this sequence is a female donor with multiple sclerosis, enrolled in a pregnancy study. This CDR3 reads CASVPRALGTEAFF. The CDR3 DNA reads as TGTGCCAGCGTCCCCAGGGCCCTAGGCACTGAAGCTTTCTTT.